A single sample gave rise to the 9 T cell receptor beta chains below, sequenced in a study of blood T cell repertoires in COVID-19. Sequenced by immunoSEQ multiplex PCR; TCRdb stores in-frame clones only, minus some. The sample yields under 100,000 clones, more than 75% seen once. Sample: peripheral blood. The origin of the receptors is a human donor in a cohort sampled during active COVID-19.

The chain couples TRBV27 to TRBJ1-2, with D possibly being TRBD1 (6 bases). The CDR3 covers 13 residues. The germline CDR1 and CDR2 sequences are MNHEY and SMNVEV (reference sequence). Trimming removed 2 bases at V and 8 bases at J, with 12 bases between. DNA of the CDR3: TGTGCCAGCAGTTTACTTGCGGGGGGCGGCTACACCTTC. Translating it yields CASSLLAGGGYTF.

This clone was seen a single time. V and J are TRBV19 and TRBJ1-2, with TRBD1 matching over 7 bases. J lost 8 bases, V lost 3 bases, and 9 bases had no gene match. The CDR3 has 14 amino acids. The V gene's germline CDR1 is LNHDA and CDR2 SQIVND (reference sequence). The CDR3 region has the DNA TGTGCCAGTAGTATTGATGACAGGGCTGACGGCTACACCTTC. Encoded protein: CASSIDDRADGYTF.

The V call is TRBV7-3, the J call TRBJ2-2; tentatively, D is TRBD2 (6 bases). There are 15 residues in the CDR3. Per germline, CDR1 SGHTA and CDR2 FQGTGA. V lost 5 bases and J lost 3, with 13 bases in between. This chain's CDR3 is CASSPPGDYTGELFF. As DNA, the CDR3 is TGTGCCAGCAGCCCGCCCGGGGACTACACCGGGGAGCTGTTTTTT.

The chain links TRBV29-1 to TRBJ2-1; D ambiguous. The CDR3 length is 10 residues. The germline CDR1 and CDR2 sequences are SQVTM and ANQGSEA. Trimming removed 5 bases from V and 3 bases from J, with 2 bases in between. CDR3 coding DNA: TGCAGCGTTCTCTACAATGAGCAGTTCTTC. Its protein is CSVLYNEQFF.

The chain combines TRBV9 with TRBJ2-7, with D possibly matching TRBD2 (6 bases). The germline V and J ends were trimmed by 4 bases and 2 bases, with 10 bases remaining between them. CDR3 length equals 13 residues. In germline, CDR1 is SGDLS, CDR2 YYNGEE. The CDR3 spells CASSSPGAYEQYF. CDR3 sequence (DNA): TGTGCCAGCAGCTCCCCGGGAGCCTACGAGCAGTACTTC.

The chain joins TRBV28 to TRBJ1-5; D is ambiguous. Germline CDR1 reads MDHEN; CDR2 reads SYDVKM. V was cut by 10 bases and J by 2 bases, with 15 bases left in between. The CDR3 totals 14 residues. The CDR3 is CATRGPTGNQPQHF. The DNA for the CDR3 is TGTGCCACCCGAGGTCCAACGGGCAATCAGCCCCAGCATTTT.

This clone was found once. V is TRBV6-1 and J is TRBJ1-1; D unclear. CDR3 length equals 15 residues. Between the trimmed V and J ends, which lost 1 base and 0 bases, there was a span of 9 bases. Germline V gene lookup returns CDR1 MNHNS and CDR2 SASEGT. CDR3 sequence (DNA): TGTGCCAGCAGTGAAGGGAGCCACCTGAACACTGAAGCTTTCTTT. Protein product: CASSEGSHLNTEAFF.

The rearrangement uses TRBV2 and TRBJ1-1; D not certain. The CDR3 is 12 residues long. Germline V CDR1 and CDR2: SNHLY, FYNNEI. Trimming pared 11 bases from V and 0 bases from J, leaving 10 bases between. This CDR3 is CAGTGMNTEAFF. The CDR3 region has the DNA TGTGCCGGAACCGGGATGAACACTGAAGCTTTCTTT.

This clone was seen a handful of times. The CDR3 DNA reads as TGTGCCAGCAGTTTACGTCCCCCCAGGGACGAGCAGTACTTC. Protein sequence: CASSLRPPRDEQYF. V and J are TRBV28 and TRBJ2-7; the D gene is possibly TRBD1 (5 bases). V was clipped by 2 bases and J by 5 bases, with 13 bases between them. Per the germline V gene, CDR1 is MDHEN and CDR2 is SYDVKM. The CDR3 runs to 14 residues.